This record concerns one TCR beta chain sequence. Which antigen it targets is not known. No per-base quality is available; no much larger clone lies one base away. The time point label for this specimen denotes: pretreatment peripheral blood. The cohort included roughly 30 patients with locally advanced or metastatic urothelial carcinoma who were treated at Memorial Sloan Kettering on a trial protocol. Peripheral blood mononuclear cells were collected pretreatment and during treatment, at between 1 and 8 total time points per patient. The Qiagen DNeasy Blood extraction kit was used to purify genomic DNA from total PBMCs and tumor samples. Collected pretreatment and during treatment, PBMCs were isolated and stored as previously described. The data derive from a study of PD-L1 blockade in urothelial cancer (TCRdb year 2017). As for the study more broadly: All patients started therapy at some point between 2014 and 2016 and received atezolizumab 1,200 mg intravenously every 3 weeks. Durable clinical benefit was achieved by nine patients and was not achieved by 20 patients. An ECOG performance status of 0 or 1 was recorded for the patients, and 0 to 3 prior chemotherapy regimens had been received by the patients. Durable clinical benefit meant progression-free survival longer than 6 months, and TCR features were also tested against progression-free and overall survival. A median of around 150,000 T cells and approximately 83,000 unique TCRs was obtained from blood samples, and a median clonality of approximately 0.08 was observed. In the same patients who had TCR sequencing, pretreatment tumors also underwent whole exome sequencing and RNA sequencing. Twenty-nine patients had pretreatment blood TCR-seq, around 25 had at least one posttreatment blood collection, and around 25 had tumor TCR-seq. Blood samples were analyzed at 3 weeks after treatment start (second dose) and at 6 weeks after treatment start. Pretreatment tumor samples, along with matched peripheral blood serially collected before and after atezolizumab treatment, were subjected to TCR sequencing. About 85% of the roughly 29 patients were identified as males with urothelial cancer of bladder origin, and a prior smoking history was reported by 18 of 29 patients. The study was an exploratory multi-omic analysis of somatic, immune and clinical correlates of response to PD-L1 blockade with atezolizumab in urothelial cancer. Overall results and qualifications from the work: Among patients with durable benefit, tumor-associated TCR clones showed greater expansion in peripheral blood 3 weeks after treatment started (n = 22, p = 0.022). Because the sample size was small (n ≈ 30) and many exploratory analyses were performed, the results are intended to be hypothesis-generating. Improved progression-free and overall survival was found to be associated with pretreatment peripheral blood TCR clonality below the median.

At the junction V is shortened by 4 bases and J by 7 bases; bases outside the gene matches: 9. The CDR3 holds 14 amino acids from the cysteine to the phenylalanine. Kept here is only the CDR3 DNA, which spans 42 bases and is read in frame from base 1. From a lookup of the germline V gene (reference sequence), CDR1 and CDR2 are GTSNPN and SVGIG. To estimate absolute template abundance from read counts, synthetic TCR analog templates were spiked into each PCR. TCRbeta CDR3 regions were amplified from genomic DNA with bias-controlled V and J gene primers using the immunoSEQ assay. Sequencing of rearranged TCRbeta segments was performed at approximately 20X coverage. The study's processing was this. Sequencing errors were corrected by clustering, and CDR3s were annotated against IMGT so that V, D and J genes could be assigned. Only productive TCRbeta rearrangements were used in downstream analyses, excluding out-of-frame or stop-codon sequences. Clonality was computed as one minus Shannon entropy normalized by the log of the number of unique productive sequences. Fisher's exact test with Benjamini-Hochberg correction, at a threshold of adjusted p below 0.01, was used to find clones that differed between time points or between blood and tumor. In TCRdb, the immuneACCESS table is reduced to in-frame sequences with V and J assigned. These tables do not hold every clone; where another copy was compared, an unresolved V gene accounts for under half, and the others remain unexplained. V, J and clone size reflect that table, while D and trimming were determined from the DNA. This sample gives around 100,000 clones in total; about 90% of them show up just once. The ten largest clonotypes hold 1.5% to 2% of the sample.

Sequencing was performed on PBMCs, taken around atezolizumab (anti-PD-L1) treatment. The V and J genes are TRBV30 and TRBJ2-1, with TRBD2 matching 8 junction bases. This receptor was identified in a man aged 55 to 70 with urothelial cancer. The nucleotide sequence reads TGTGCCTGGATCGGGGGGGACCGAATGAATGAGCAGTTCTTC. Protein translation: CAWIGGDRMNEQFF.